Shown below are 29 T cell receptor beta chains from a single sample sequenced in a study of CD8 T cells in ankylosing spondylitis. TCRdb reprocessed the 5' RACE reads via MiXCR and lists one record per CDR3 protein. The data contain 240,000 or so distinct CDR3 sequences, roughly 10% of them seen just once; the ten biggest clones take up under 8%. The source material was blood, either unsorted or a sorted T cell fraction (not recorded which). Every receptor here comes from a male donor with ankylosing spondylitis or in good health (not recorded which).

There are many counts of this clonotype. This chain joins TRBV15 and TRBJ1-1; D unresolved. The germline V and J ends were trimmed by 0 bases and 6 bases, with 8 bases remaining between them. This CDR3 spans 13 amino acids. Looked up from germline, CDR1 is LNHNV and CDR2 is YYDKDF (reference sequence). In DNA form, the CDR3 reads TGTGCCACCAGCAGAGATCTCGGCTCTGAAGCTTTCTTT. Translated: CATSRDLGSEAFF.

This clonotype was seen a handful of times. The chain combines TRBV5-1 with TRBJ2-1; the match to TRBD2 covers 7 bases. The germline V gene encodes CDR1 SGHRS and CDR2 YFSETQ. The CDR3 spans 14 residues. V trimming: 4 bases; J trimming: 5 bases; junction bases outside the gene matches: 6. The CDR3 sequence: CASSAGVSDNEQFF. In DNA, the CDR3 is TGCGCCAGCAGCGCGGGAGTTAGCGACAATGAGCAGTTCTTC.

This rearrangement joins TRBV2 to TRBJ2-7, with TRBD1 as a possible D gene (5 bases). This CDR3 has 13 amino acids. CDR1 and CDR2 from the germline V gene are SNHLY and FYNNEI. V lost 4 bases and J 0 bases, leaving 7 bases between the germline ends. The CDR3 loop is CASSVQVSYEQYF. The CDR3 DNA sequence: TGTGCCAGCAGTGTACAGGTCTCCTACGAGCAGTACTTC. The full variable domain, completed using reference TRBV2 and TRBJ2-7, is EPEVTQTPSHQVTQMGQEVILRCVPISNHLYFYWYRQILGQKVEFLVSFYNNEISEKSEIFDDQFSVERPDGSNFTLKIRSTKLEDSAMYFCASSVQVSYEQYFGPGTRLTVT.

At least ten counts were recorded for this clonotype. V is TRBV29-1 and J is TRBJ2-6, with D possibly TRBD2 on 6 matching bases. The CDR3 sequence is 18 residues long. V dropped 6 bases and J dropped 3 bases, with 24 bases sitting between them. Per the germline V gene, CDR1 is SQVTM and CDR2 is ANQGSEA. The CDR3 DNA is TGCAGCGTCCCGGGACCGGGGGAAAGAACCGGTGGGGCCAACGTCCTGACTTTC. Its translation: CSVPGPGERTGGANVLTF.

This clonotype was picked up a small number of times. V usage is TRBV29-1 and J usage is TRBJ2-2; unclear D gene. There are 12 residues in the CDR3. The V end was cut by 8 bases, the J end by 4 bases, with 11 bases between. Looked up from germline, CDR1 is SQVTM and CDR2 is ANQGSEA. The CDR3 DNA reads as TGCAGCCATCGTGGCTCCACCGGGGAGCTGTTTTTT. This codes for CSHRGSTGELFF.

V and J are TRBV7-2 and TRBJ2-1; TRBD1 agrees at 10 bases. This CDR3 comprises 15 residues. V shed 5 bases and J 8 bases; nucleotides not matched to a gene: 9. Germline CDR1 reads SGHTA; CDR2 reads FQGNSA. As DNA, the CDR3 is TGTGCCAGCAGCAAAGACAGGGGGCGTATGGATGAGCAGTTCTTC. It translates to CASSKDRGRMDEQFF.

This clonotype was seen more than once but under ten times. The V call is TRBV2, the J call TRBJ2-7; 13 bases fit TRBD2. V lost 6 bases, J lost 1 base, and 6 bases stayed unmatched. CDR3 length: 16 residues. Per the germline V gene, CDR1 is SNHLY and CDR2 is FYNNEI. CDR3 in amino acids: CASSGLAGVKSYEQYF. Written as DNA, the CDR3 is TGTGCCAGCAGCGGACTAGCGGGAGTAAAGTCCTACGAGCAGTACTTC. The variable domain in full, with the rest retrieved from reference TRBV2 and TRBJ2-7, is EPEVTQTPSHQVTQMGQEVILRCVPISNHLYFYWYRQILGQKVEFLVSFYNNEISEKSEIFDDQFSVERPDGSNFTLKIRSTKLEDSAMYFCASSGLAGVKSYEQYFGPGTRLTVT.

This clonotype was seen only once. This chain uses TRBV28 with TRBJ2-7; D may be TRBD1 (6 bases). The germline V and J ends were trimmed by 2 bases and 1 base, with 12 bases remaining between them. There are 15 residues in the CDR3. The germline CDR1 and CDR2 sequences are MDHEN and SYDVKM. The CDR3 protein is CASSLVSRGSYEQYF. The CDR3 DNA follows: TGTGCCAGCAGTTTAGTATCCAGGGGTTCCTACGAGCAGTACTTC. The entire variable domain, with the rest obtained from reference TRBV28 and TRBJ2-7, is as follows: DVKVTQSSRYLVKRTGEKVFLECVQDMDHENMFWYRQDPGLGLRLIYFSYDVKMKEKGDIPEGYSVSREKKERFSLILESASTNQTSMYLCASSLVSRGSYEQYFGPGTRLTVT.

This clonotype was observed many times. The chain is built from TRBV7-2 and TRBJ1-2; 10 bases agree with TRBD1. J lost 5 bases, V lost 5 bases, and 11 bases had no gene match. Germline CDR1 SGHTA, CDR2 FQGNSA. The CDR3 is made up of 16 amino acids. The CDR3 nucleotides are TGTGCCAGCAGCCGGAACGCGGTGGGACAGGGGTATGGCTACACCTTC. Protein sequence: CASSRNAVGQGYGYTF.

This clonotype has ten or more counts. CDR3 sequence (DNA): TGCGCCAGCAGCTCAGACAGGCCGCCGGACGAGCAGTACTTC. Its translation is CASSSDRPPDEQYF. This chain connects TRBV5-1 to TRBJ2-7; perhaps TRBD1 as D (6 bases). Trimming pared 3 bases from V and 5 bases from J, leaving 15 bases between. Per the germline V gene, CDR1 is SGHRS and CDR2 is YFSETQ. This CDR3 has 14 residues.

The V call is TRBV14, the J call TRBJ2-7; 8 bases line up with TRBD2. CDR1 SGHDN and CDR2 FVKESK come from the germline V gene. Trimming removed 4 bases from V and 3 bases from J; junction bases left unmatched: 5. The CDR3 runs to 14 residues. The CDR3 loop is CASSLSGNLYEQYF. DNA of the CDR3: TGTGCCAGCAGCCTTAGCGGGAACCTCTACGAGCAGTACTTC.

The CDR3 DNA sequence: TGCGCCAGCAGGTCGGTGGGCGTAGAAGAGACCCAGTACTTC. This gives the protein CASRSVGVEETQYF. The chain couples TRBV5-1 to TRBJ2-5; D gene uncertain. Trimming pared 5 bases from V and 3 bases from J, leaving 14 bases between. There are 14 residues in the CDR3. Germline CDR1 and CDR2: SGHRS and YFSETQ.

The rearrangement uses TRBV29-1 and TRBJ2-7, with D possibly TRBD1 on 8 matching bases. Germline V lookup: CDR1 SQVTM, CDR2 ANQGSEA. V was clipped by 3 bases and J by 5 bases, with 17 bases between them. This CDR3 contains 14 residues. CDR3 nucleotide sequence: TGCAGCGTTGACTCGACAGGGGAGGGCCACGAGCAGTACTTC. Its translation: CSVDSTGEGHEQYF.

This clonotype was detected many times. V is TRBV10-3 and J is TRBJ2-7; D is unresolved. This CDR3 comprises 12 residues. V dropped 2 bases and J dropped 2 bases, with 4 bases sitting between them. Germline lookup yields CDR1 ENHRY and CDR2 SYGVKD. This CDR3 reads CAISEGTYEQYF. CDR3 nucleotides: TGTGCCATCAGTGAGGGCACCTACGAGCAGTACTTC.

This clonotype was seen at least ten times. J is TRBJ2-1 and V is TRBV5-1; 9 nucleotides agree with TRBD2. V gave up 0 bases and J gave up 7 bases; unmatched junction bases: 5. CDR1 and CDR2 from the germline V gene are SGHRS and YFSETQ. The CDR3 spans 15 residues. DNA of the CDR3: TGCGCCAGCAGCTTGGGAGCGGGAGGCCTAAATGAGCAGTTCTTC. Protein sequence: CASSLGAGGLNEQFF.

Ten or more counts support this clonotype. J is TRBJ2-1 and V is TRBV20-1; TRBD1 might be the D (6 bases). CDR3 length: 14 amino acids. Trimming pared 1 base from V and 7 bases from J, leaving 14 bases between. In germline, CDR1 is DFQATT, CDR2 SNEGSKA (reference sequence). CDR3 nucleotide sequence: TGCAGTGCTAGAGGAGATAACAGGGTAAATGAGCAGTTCTTC. It yields the protein CSARGDNRVNEQFF.

This clonotype was detected ten times or more. V and J are TRBV15 and TRBJ1-3, with TRBD1 matching 7 bases. Losses at the gene ends were 0 bases for V and 4 bases for J; bases not matched to a gene: 0. The CDR3 extends over 14 amino acids. Germline V gene lookup returns CDR1 LNHNV and CDR2 YYDKDF (reference sequence). CDR3 sequence (DNA): TGTGCCACCAGCAGAGAGGACAGGGGAAACACCATATATTTT. Protein: CATSREDRGNTIYF.

The sample holds many counts of this clonotype. The V and J genes are TRBV5-1 and TRBJ2-1; 13 bases agree with TRBD2. This CDR3 contains 16 residues. Per germline, CDR1 SGHRS and CDR2 YFSETQ. V lost 4 bases to trimming and J lost 6 bases; unmatched junction nucleotides: 7. In DNA form, the CDR3 reads TGCGCCAGCAGCGTATCGACTAGCGGGGGGACCAATGAGCAGTTCTTC. Translating gives CASSVSTSGGTNEQFF.

This clonotype was counted many times. The chain carries TRBV10-3 and TRBJ2-1; 11 nucleotides line up with TRBD2. Germline-derived CDR1 and CDR2 are ENHRY and SYGVKD. Trimming at V came to 2 bases and at J to 4 bases, leaving 1 base not matched to a gene. The CDR3 has 15 amino acids. The CDR3 nucleotides read TGTGCCATCAGTGAGGCTAGCGGGAGGTACAATGAGCAGTTCTTC. Its translation: CAISEASGRYNEQFF.

This clonotype was counted at least ten times. The V and J genes are TRBV3-1 and TRBJ2-1; D may match TRBD1 or TRBD2 (6 bases each). Trimming shortened V by 6 bases and J by 3 bases, and 12 bases separated the two germline ends. Germline CDR1 reads LGHDT; CDR2 reads YNNKEL (reference sequence). CDR3 size: 14 residues. The CDR3 bases are TGTGCCAGCAGTGGGGGCGGGATCTACAATGAGCAGTTCTTC. It encodes CASSGGGIYNEQFF.

This clonotype was picked up many times. The chain couples TRBV7-2 to TRBJ1-2, with a possible D match to TRBD1 (6 bases). V was shortened by 1 base and J by 7 bases, with 7 bases between the two germline ends. The CDR3 has 12 residues. CDR1 and CDR2 (germline): SGHTA, FQGNSA. CDR3 loop: CASSLDRAGYTF. The CDR3 coding sequence is TGTGCCAGCAGCTTAGACAGGGCTGGCTACACCTTC.

This clonotype was seen at least ten times. The rearrangement links TRBV9 to TRBJ2-5, with 9 bases identical to TRBD1. Germline assignment: CDR1 SGDLS and CDR2 YYNGEE. The trim removed 2 bases at V and 4 bases at J, leaving 6 bases unmatched. The CDR3 sequence is 15 residues long. The CDR3 reads CASSVNRGRVETQYF. The DNA for the CDR3 is TGTGCCAGCAGCGTTAACAGGGGGCGTGTAGAGACCCAGTACTTC.

This clonotype was seen only a few times. This chain connects TRBV5-6 to TRBJ2-5; no firm D call. The CDR3 is made up of 14 amino acids. In germline, CDR1 is SGHDT, CDR2 YYEEEE. Trimming cost V 1 base and J 2 bases, with 9 bases left between them. The CDR3 DNA sequence: TGTGCCAGCAGCTTGACCAAAAATCAAGAGACCCAGTACTTC. Its protein product is CASSLTKNQETQYF.

J is TRBJ2-3 and V is TRBV2; 7 nucleotides agree with TRBD1. Germline trimming cut 6 bases from V and 3 bases from J; bases unmatched to any gene: 9. The CDR3 runs to 15 residues. Germline V lookup: CDR1 SNHLY, CDR2 FYNNEI. The CDR3, as DNA: TGTGCCAGCAGGAGTAACAGGGGTCCGACAGATACGCAGTATTTT. It codes for CASRSNRGPTDTQYF.

This clonotype was seen ten or more times. The chain combines TRBV4-2 with TRBJ2-5; 7 positions match TRBD1. CDR1 LGHNA and CDR2 YNFKEQ come from the germline V gene. This CDR3 contains 15 residues. V shed 6 bases and J 2 bases; nucleotides not matched to a gene: 9. Written as DNA, the CDR3 is TGTGCCAGCAGTCAAACCGGGACAGTACAAGAGACCCAGTACTTC. This sequence encodes CASSQTGTVQETQYF.

This chain connects TRBV11-2 to TRBJ1-3; no reliable D call. The CDR3 is made up of 13 amino acids. V lost 8 bases, J lost 0 bases, and 8 bases lay in between. The germline V gene encodes CDR1 SGHAT and CDR2 FQNNGV. The CDR3 DNA reads TGTGCCAGCGGGCGGTCCTCTGGAAACACCATATATTTT. Translation: CASGRSSGNTIYF.

This clonotype was counted ten times or more. The chain has TRBV29-1 and TRBJ2-5; D may be TRBD2 (6 bases). Germline CDR1 is SQVTM and CDR2 is ANQGSEA. This CDR3 contains 14 residues. Trimming stripped 4 bases from V and 5 bases from J, with 17 bases between. CDR3 amino acids: CSVGGTSAWETQYF. The CDR3 DNA follows: TGCAGCGTTGGGGGGACTTCAGCTTGGGAGACCCAGTACTTC. The full variable domain, completed using reference TRBV29-1 and TRBJ2-5, is SAVISQKPSRDICQRGTSLTIQCQVDSQVTMMFWYRQQPGQSLTLIATANQGSEATYESGFVIDKFPISRPNLTFSTLTVSNMSPEDSSIYLCSVGGTSAWETQYFGPGTRLLVL.

This clonotype was found many times. V gene TRBV5-6 combines with J gene TRBJ2-3; D remains unclear. The CDR3 is made up of 13 amino acids. CDR1 and CDR2 (germline): SGHDT, YYEEEE. V gave up 1 base and J gave up 6 bases, with 9 bases separating them. This CDR3 reads CASSLLGRDTQYF. The CDR3 DNA reads as TGTGCCAGCAGCTTGTTAGGGCGGGATACGCAGTATTTT.

This clonotype appeared many times. The CDR3 here is CSARREQSGQYF. DNA of the CDR3: TGCAGTGCCCGCCGCGAACAATCGGGGCAGTATTTT. The rearrangement joins TRBV20-1 to TRBJ2-3; D call uncertain. This CDR3 spans 12 amino acids. Germline V gene sequence: CDR1 DFQATT, CDR2 SNEGSKA (reference sequence). The ends were cut back, 6 bases at V and 11 bases at J, with 18 bases in the middle.